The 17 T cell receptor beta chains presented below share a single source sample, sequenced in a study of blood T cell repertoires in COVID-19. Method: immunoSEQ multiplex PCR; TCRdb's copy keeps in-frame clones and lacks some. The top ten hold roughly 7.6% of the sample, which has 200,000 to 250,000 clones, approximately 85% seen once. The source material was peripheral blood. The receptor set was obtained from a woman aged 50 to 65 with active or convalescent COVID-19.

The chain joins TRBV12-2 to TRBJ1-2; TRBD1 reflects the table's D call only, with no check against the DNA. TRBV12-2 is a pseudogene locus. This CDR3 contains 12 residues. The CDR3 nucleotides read TGTGCAAGGCACGACATGGACTATGGCTACACCTTC. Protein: CARHDMDYGYTF.

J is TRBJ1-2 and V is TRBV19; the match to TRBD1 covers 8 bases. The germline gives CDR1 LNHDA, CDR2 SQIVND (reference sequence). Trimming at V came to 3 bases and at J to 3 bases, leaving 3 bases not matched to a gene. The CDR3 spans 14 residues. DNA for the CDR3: TGTGCCAGTAGTATGCAACAGGGGGACTATGGCTACACCTTC. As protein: CASSMQQGDYGYTF.

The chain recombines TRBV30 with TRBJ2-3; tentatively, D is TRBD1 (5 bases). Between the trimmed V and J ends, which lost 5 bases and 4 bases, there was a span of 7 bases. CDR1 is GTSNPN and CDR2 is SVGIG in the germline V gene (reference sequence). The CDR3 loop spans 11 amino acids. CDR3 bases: TGTGCCTGGGGGGCTGCAGATACGCAGTATTTT. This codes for CAWGAADTQYF.

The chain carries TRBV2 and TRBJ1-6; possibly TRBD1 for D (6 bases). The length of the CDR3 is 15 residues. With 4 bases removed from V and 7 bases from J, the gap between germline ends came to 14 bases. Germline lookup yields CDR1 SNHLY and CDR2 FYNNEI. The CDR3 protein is CASSGQGTPNSPLHF. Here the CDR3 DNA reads TGTGCCAGCAGTGGGCAGGGGACACCCAATTCACCCCTCCACTTT.

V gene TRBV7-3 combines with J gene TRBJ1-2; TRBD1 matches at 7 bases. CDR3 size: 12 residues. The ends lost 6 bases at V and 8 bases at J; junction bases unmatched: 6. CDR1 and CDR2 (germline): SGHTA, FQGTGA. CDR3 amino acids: CASSTGTEGYTF. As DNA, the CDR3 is TGTGCCAGCAGTACCGGGACAGAGGGCTACACCTTC.

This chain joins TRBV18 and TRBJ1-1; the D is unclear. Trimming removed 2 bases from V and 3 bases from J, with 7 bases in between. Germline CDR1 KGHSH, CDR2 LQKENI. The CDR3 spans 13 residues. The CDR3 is CASSPDGDTEAFF. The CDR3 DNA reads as TGTGCCAGCTCACCAGACGGGGACACTGAAGCTTTCTTT.

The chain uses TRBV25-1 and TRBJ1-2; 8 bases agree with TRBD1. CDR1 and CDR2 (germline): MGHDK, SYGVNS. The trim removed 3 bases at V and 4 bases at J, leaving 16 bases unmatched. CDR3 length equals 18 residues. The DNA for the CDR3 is TGTGCCAGCAGTGACCCATCAGGGGGCTCCCGGGGGAGCTATGGCTACACCTTC. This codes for CASSDPSGGSRGSYGYTF.

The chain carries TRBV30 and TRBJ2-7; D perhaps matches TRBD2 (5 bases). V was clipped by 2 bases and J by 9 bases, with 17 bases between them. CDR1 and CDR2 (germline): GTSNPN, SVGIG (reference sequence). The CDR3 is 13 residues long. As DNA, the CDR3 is TGTGCCTGGAGTTTGGATATCCGGGGTTGGCAGTACTTC. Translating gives CAWSLDIRGWQYF.

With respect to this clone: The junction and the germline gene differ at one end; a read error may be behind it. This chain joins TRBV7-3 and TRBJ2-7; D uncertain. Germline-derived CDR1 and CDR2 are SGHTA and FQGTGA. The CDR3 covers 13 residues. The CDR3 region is CASSLGPGASLDF. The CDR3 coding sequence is TGTGCCAGCAGCTTAGGTCCAGGTGCCAGCCTGGACTTC.

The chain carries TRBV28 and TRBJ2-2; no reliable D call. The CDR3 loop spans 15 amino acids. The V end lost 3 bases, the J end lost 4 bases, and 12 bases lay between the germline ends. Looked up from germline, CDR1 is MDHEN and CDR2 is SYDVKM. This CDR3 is CASSFQPGVTGELFF. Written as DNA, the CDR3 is TGTGCCAGCAGTTTCCAGCCTGGAGTCACCGGGGAGCTGTTTTTT.

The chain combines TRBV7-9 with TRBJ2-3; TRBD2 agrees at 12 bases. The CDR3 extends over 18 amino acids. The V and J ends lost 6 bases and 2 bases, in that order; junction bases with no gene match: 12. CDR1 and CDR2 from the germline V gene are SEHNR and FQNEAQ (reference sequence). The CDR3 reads CASSSPGLAGLYTDTQYF. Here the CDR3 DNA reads TGTGCCAGCAGTTCACCGGGACTAGCGGGCCTCTACACAGATACGCAGTATTTT.

The CDR3 coding sequence is TGTGCCAGCAGCTTGCCGGGAGGCACTGAAGCTTTCTTT. Protein sequence: CASSLPGGTEAFF. The gene calls are TRBV5-6 and TRBJ1-1, with D uncertain. Germline V gene lookup returns CDR1 SGHDT and CDR2 YYEEEE. Trimming took off 1 base at V and 4 bases at J, with 8 bases between the two ends. There are 13 residues in the CDR3.

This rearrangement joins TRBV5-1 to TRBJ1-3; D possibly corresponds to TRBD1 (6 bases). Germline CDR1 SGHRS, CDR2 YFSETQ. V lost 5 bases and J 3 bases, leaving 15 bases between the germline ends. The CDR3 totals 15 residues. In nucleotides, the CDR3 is TGCGCCAGCAGTAGTGGGGGCCTGGGTGGAAACACCATATATTTT. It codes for CASSSGGLGGNTIYF.

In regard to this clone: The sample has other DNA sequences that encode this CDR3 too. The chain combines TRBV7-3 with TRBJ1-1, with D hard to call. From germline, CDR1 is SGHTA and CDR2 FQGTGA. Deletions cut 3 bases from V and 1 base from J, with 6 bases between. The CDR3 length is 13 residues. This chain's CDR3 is CASSLSRNTEAFF. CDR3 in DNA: TGTGCCAGCAGCTTGTCCAGGAACACTGAAGCTTTCTTT.

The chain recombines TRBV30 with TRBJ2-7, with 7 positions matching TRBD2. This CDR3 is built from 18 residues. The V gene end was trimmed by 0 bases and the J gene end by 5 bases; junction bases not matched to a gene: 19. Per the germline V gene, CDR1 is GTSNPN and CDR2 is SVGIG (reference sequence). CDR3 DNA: TGTGCCTGGAGTGTACGGCGTGCGGGAGTACCCTCTAAGAACGAGCAGTACTTC. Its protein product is CAWSVRRAGVPSKNEQYF.

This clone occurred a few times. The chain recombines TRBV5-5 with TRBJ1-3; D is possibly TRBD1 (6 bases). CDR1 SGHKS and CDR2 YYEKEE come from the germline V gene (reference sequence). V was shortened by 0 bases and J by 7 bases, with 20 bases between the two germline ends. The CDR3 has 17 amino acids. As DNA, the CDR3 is TGTGCCAGCAGCTTGGAGGGGGTAGGGGCCAGGCGGAACACCATATATTTT. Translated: CASSLEGVGARRNTIYF.

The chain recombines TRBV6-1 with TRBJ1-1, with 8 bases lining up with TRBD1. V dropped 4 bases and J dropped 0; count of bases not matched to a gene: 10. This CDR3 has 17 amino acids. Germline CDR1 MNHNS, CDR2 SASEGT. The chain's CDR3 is CASSGPGTGGLNTEAFF. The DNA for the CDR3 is TGTGCCAGCAGTGGTCCCGGGACAGGAGGGCTGAACACTGAAGCTTTCTTT.